One TCR beta chain is described in this entry. V gave up 5 bases and J gave up 1 base; unmatched junction bases: 6. The CDR3 is 16 amino acids. The V gene's germline CDR1 is LGHNA and CDR2 YNFKEQ. This specimen belongs to a study of blood T cell repertoires in COVID-19. Study background: Sites in the United States, Italy and Spain provided acute and convalescent COVID-19 samples. Nucleic acid was either cDNA or gDNA, and it came from T cells, B-cell-depleted T cells, or PBMCs.

The Seattle patients, enrolled during active infection, were followed longitudinally. In the source study's methods: Estimated nucleated cell counts came from reference gene primer amplification. Produced via immunoSEQ multiplex PCR; TCRdb's table is partial and in-frame only. Clone size and the V and J calls come from that table; the DNA yielded D and trimming. Counted here are around 200,000 clones, approximately 87% occurring once; the ten biggest clones make up about 20%. V gene TRBV4-2 combines with J gene TRBJ1-1, with 11 bases that match TRBD1. The sample comprised peripheral blood. The TCR originated in a person between 65 and 80 years old with COVID-19, enrolled during active disease. DNA of the CDR3: TGTGCCAGCAGCGGACGAGGACAGGGGGCGAACACTGAAGCTTTCTTT. Translated: CASSGRGQGANTEAFF.